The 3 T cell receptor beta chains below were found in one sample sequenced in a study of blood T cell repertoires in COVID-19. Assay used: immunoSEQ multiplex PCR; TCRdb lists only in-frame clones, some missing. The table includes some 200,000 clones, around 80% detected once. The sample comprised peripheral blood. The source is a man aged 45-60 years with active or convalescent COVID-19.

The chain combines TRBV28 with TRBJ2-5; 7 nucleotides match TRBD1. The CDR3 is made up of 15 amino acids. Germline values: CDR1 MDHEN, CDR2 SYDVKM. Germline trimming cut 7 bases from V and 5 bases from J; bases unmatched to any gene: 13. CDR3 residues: CASKEVGGGRETQYF. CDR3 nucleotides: TGTGCCAGCAAGGAGGTAGGGGGCGGTCGGGAGACCCAGTACTTC.

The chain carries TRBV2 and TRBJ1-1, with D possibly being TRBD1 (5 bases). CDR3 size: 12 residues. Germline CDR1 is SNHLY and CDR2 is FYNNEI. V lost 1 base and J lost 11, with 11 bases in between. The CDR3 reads CASSEVGGRAFF. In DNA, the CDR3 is TGTGCCAGCAGTGAAGTGGGGGGACGGGCTTTCTTT.

CDR3 DNA sequence: TGCGCCAGCAGCCAAGATGGGCCCGTCGGCTACACCTTC. This translates into CASSQDGPVGYTF. The chain couples TRBV4-1 to TRBJ1-2; D is unresolved. Germline values: CDR1 MGHRA, CDR2 YSYEKL. The CDR3 is made up of 13 amino acids. V was trimmed by 0 bases and J by 8 bases, leaving 10 bases between them.